Presented here are 25 T cell receptor beta chains from one specimen sequenced in a study of blood T cell repertoires in COVID-19. Profiling relied on immunoSEQ multiplex PCR, and the TCRdb table lists in-frame clones only, not all of them. The sample yields tens of thousands of clones, about 83% seen once. Sequencing input: peripheral blood. The receptors were gathered from a human donor in a cohort sampled during active COVID-19.

The chain is built from TRBV5-1 and TRBJ1-6, with 7 bases that match TRBD1. Looked up from germline, CDR1 is SGHRS and CDR2 is YFSETQ. The CDR3 has 15 residues. The V gene end was trimmed by 0 bases and the J gene end by 9 bases; junction bases not matched to a gene: 6. The CDR3, as DNA: TGCGCCAGCAGCTTGGAAGGCCAGGGGGGTTCACCCCTCCACTTT. As protein: CASSLEGQGGSPLHF.

This clone showed up just once. V is TRBV7-2 and J is TRBJ2-3; tentatively, D is TRBD1 (7 bases). The V end lost 5 bases, the J end lost 7 bases, and 13 bases lay between the germline ends. CDR1 SGHTA and CDR2 FQGNSA come from the germline V gene. The CDR3 loop spans 13 amino acids. The CDR3 bases are TGTGCCAGCAGCCCCGGAGGGGGCAATACGCAGTATTTT. The encoded protein is CASSPGGGNTQYF. The full variable domain, with the rest looked up from reference TRBV7-2 and TRBJ2-3, is GAGVSQSPSNKVTEKGKDVELRCDPISGHTALYWYRQSLGQGLEFLIYFQGNSAPDKSGLPSDRFSAERTGGSVSTLTIQRTQQEDSAVYLCASSPGGGNTQYFGPGTRLTVL.

The chain uses TRBV5-1 and TRBJ2-7, with 8 bases identical to TRBD2. The germline V gene encodes CDR1 SGHRS and CDR2 YFSETQ. The CDR3 is 14 amino acids. J was trimmed by 6 bases and V by 0 bases; bases with no gene match: 5. Here the CDR3 reads CASSLASGLSEQYF. CDR3 in DNA: TGCGCCAGCAGCTTGGCTAGCGGGTTAAGCGAGCAGTACTTC. The complete variable domain, with remaining parts taken from reference TRBV5-1 and TRBJ2-7, reads KAGVTQTPRYLIKTRGQQVTLSCSPISGHRSVSWYQQTPGQGLQFLFEYFSETQRNKGNFPGRFSGRQFSNSRSEMNVSTLELGDSALYLCASSLASGLSEQYFGPGTRLTVT.

The chain combines TRBV6-2 or TRBV6-3 with TRBJ2-3, with 9 bases aligning to TRBD2. The CDR3 runs to 15 residues. Per the germline V gene, CDR1 is MNHEY and CDR2 is SVGEGT. J lost 5 bases, V lost 6 bases, and 9 bases had no gene match. As DNA, the CDR3 is TGTGCCAGCAGCCTCATAGCGGGGGATCGAGATACGCAGTATTTT. Its protein is CASSLIAGDRDTQYF.

The V and J genes are TRBV27 and TRBJ2-2; no definite D call. From germline, CDR1 is MNHEY and CDR2 SMNVEV (reference sequence). The CDR3 runs to 15 residues. V lost 3 bases and J lost 2, with 10 bases in between. CDR3 nucleotide sequence: TGTGCCAGCAGTTTTGGTCAGATTAACACCGGGGAGCTGTTTTTT. As protein: CASSFGQINTGELFF.

CDR3 nucleotides: TGTGCCAGCAGCTTAAATCCGGTCACCGGGGAGCTGTTTTTT. Amino acid sequence: CASSLNPVTGELFF. This sequence joins TRBV7-3 and TRBJ2-2; unclear D gene. The CDR3 covers 14 residues. The V gene's germline CDR1 is SGHTA and CDR2 FQGTGA. Trimming pared 1 base from V and 4 bases from J, leaving 7 bases between.

The chain uses TRBV6-1 and TRBJ1-3; D gene unclear. The V gene lost 3 bases and the J gene lost 10 bases, with 10 bases spanning the gap. There are 12 residues in the CDR3. Germline V gene lookup returns CDR1 MNHNS and CDR2 SASEGT. The CDR3: CASSEASWTIYF. In nucleotides, the CDR3 is TGTGCCAGCAGTGAGGCCAGTTGGACCATATATTTT.

The rearrangement joins TRBV4-1 to TRBJ2-4; no clear D. The CDR3 has 15 amino acids. Germline V gives CDR1 MGHRA, CDR2 YSYEKL. Trimming removed 0 bases at V and 3 bases at J, with 9 bases between. The CDR3 DNA is TGCGCCAGCAGCCAAGACAACGGTATCAAAAACATTCAGTACTTC. It codes for CASSQDNGIKNIQYF.

This clone was detected only once. The chain joins TRBV19 to TRBJ2-4, with D possibly matching TRBD1 (8 bases). Germline V gives CDR1 LNHDA, CDR2 SQIVND (reference sequence). This CDR3 spans 16 amino acids. With 4 bases removed from V and 3 bases from J, the gap between germline ends came to 16 bases. DNA of the CDR3: TGTGCCAGTAGTACTCAGGGGGCGGGAGACAAAAACATTCAGTACTTC. Its protein product is CASSTQGAGDKNIQYF. Full variable domain (remainder filled in from reference TRBV19 and TRBJ2-4): DGGITQSPKYLFRKEGQNVTLSCEQNLNHDAMYWYRQDPGQGLRLIYYSQIVNDFQKGDIAEGYSVSREKKESFPLTVTSAQKNPTAFYLCASSTQGAGDKNIQYFGAGTRLSVL.

The chain joins TRBV7-2 to TRBJ2-3; possibly TRBD1 for D (5 bases). Trimming cost V 5 bases and J 2 bases, with 20 bases left between them. This CDR3 has 17 amino acids. Germline CDR1 SGHTA, CDR2 FQGNSA. This chain's CDR3 is CASSVQGILIPTDTQYF. The CDR3 nucleotides read TGTGCCAGCAGCGTCCAGGGAATTCTCATTCCCACAGATACGCAGTATTTT.

This chain joins TRBV29-1 and TRBJ2-1; TRBD2 matches at 15 bases. Trimming at V came to 6 bases and at J to 0 bases, leaving 9 bases not matched to a gene. The CDR3 is 18 residues long. Looked up from germline, CDR1 is SQVTM and CDR2 is ANQGSEA. The CDR3 sequence: CSVNVGLAGGTSYNEQFF. In DNA form, the CDR3 reads TGCAGCGTAAATGTGGGACTAGCGGGGGGAACCTCCTACAATGAGCAGTTCTTC.

The J gene is TRBJ1-2, the V gene TRBV27, with 7 bases that match TRBD1. The CDR3 has 15 amino acids. CDR1 is MNHEY and CDR2 is SMNVEV in the germline V gene (reference sequence). Losses at the gene ends were 3 bases for V and 5 bases for J; bases not matched to a gene: 9. The CDR3 nucleotides read TGTGCCAGCAGTTTGGTAGGGGGCGTACTGTATGGCTACACCTTC. It codes for CASSLVGGVLYGYTF.

This clone was recorded a few times. This chain connects TRBV9 to TRBJ2-3, with 13 bases fitting TRBD2. The CDR3 is 16 amino acids. Losses at the gene ends were 5 bases for V and 4 bases for J; bases not matched to a gene: 7. In germline, CDR1 is SGDLS, CDR2 YYNGEE. The CDR3 region is CASRVTSGGWADTQYF. In DNA form, the CDR3 reads TGTGCCAGCAGGGTGACTAGCGGGGGGTGGGCAGATACGCAGTATTTT.

This clone occurred a few times. This chain uses TRBV15 with TRBJ1-3; the match to TRBD1 covers 8 bases. The CDR3 runs to 15 residues. After removal of 0 bases from V and 4 bases from J, the junction contained 2 bases not matched to a gene. The germline V gene has CDR1 LNHNV and CDR2 YYDKDF (reference sequence). CDR3 sequence reads: CATSREQGAGNTIYF. Written as DNA, the CDR3 is TGTGCCACCAGCAGAGAGCAGGGGGCCGGAAACACCATATATTTT.

CDR3 loop: CASSIQTTYEQYF. The CDR3 DNA is TGTGCCAGTAGTATTCAGACAACCTACGAGCAGTACTTC. The J gene is TRBJ2-7, the V gene TRBV19; D call uncertain. Per the germline V gene, CDR1 is LNHDA and CDR2 is SQIVND (reference sequence). This CDR3 is 13 amino acids long. Trimming left V 3 bases short and J 2 bases short, with 8 bases between.

V gene TRBV7-9 combines with J gene TRBJ2-3, with 8 bases identical to TRBD2. V was clipped by 5 bases and J by 1 base; unmatched bases: 8. The CDR3 has 16 amino acids. The germline V gene encodes CDR1 SEHNR and CDR2 FQNEAQ (reference sequence). DNA for the CDR3: TGTGCCAGCAGCATGATCGGGGGGGCCGGCACAGATACGCAGTATTTT. It yields the protein CASSMIGGAGTDTQYF. The full variable domain, completed using reference TRBV7-9 and TRBJ2-3, is DTGVSQNPRHKITKRGQNVTFRCDPISEHNRLYWYRQTLGQGPEFLTYFQNEAQLEKSRLLSDRFSAERPKGSFSTLEIQRTEQGDSAMYLCASSMIGGAGTDTQYFGPGTRLTVL.

The chain employs TRBV6-1 and TRBJ2-7; 7 bases are shared with TRBD1. Germline CDR1 MNHNS, CDR2 SASEGT. The CDR3 extends over 15 amino acids. Germline trimming cut 1 base from V and 3 bases from J; bases unmatched to any gene: 6. The CDR3 bases are TGTGCCAGCAGTGAAGGACCCCAGGGGGTCTACGAGCAGTACTTC. Protein sequence: CASSEGPQGVYEQYF.

This clone was seen a single time. CDR3 amino acids: CASSEIPVGEQYF. Written as DNA, the CDR3 is TGTGCCAGCAGTGAAATACCTGTCGGGGAGCAGTACTTC. The gene calls are TRBV6-1 and TRBJ2-7, with D hard to call. The CDR3 totals 13 residues. Germline V gene sequence: CDR1 MNHNS, CDR2 SASEGT. V was shortened by 2 bases and J by 7 bases, with 12 bases between the two germline ends.

The chain joins TRBV11-2 to TRBJ2-3; no clear D. This CDR3 is 13 amino acids long. The V end lost 5 bases, the J end lost 1 base, and 7 bases lay between the germline ends. The germline CDR1 and CDR2 sequences are SGHAT and FQNNGV. CDR3 DNA: TGTGCCAGCAGCCCTCCAGGCACAGATACGCAGTATTTT. Its translation: CASSPPGTDTQYF.

This chain joins TRBV5-5 and TRBJ1-2; 7 nucleotides match TRBD1. Per germline, CDR1 SGHKS and CDR2 YYEKEE (reference sequence). With 2 bases clipped from V and 6 bases from J, the junction kept 7 bases outside the gene matches. The CDR3 is 14 residues long. DNA of the CDR3: TGTGCCAGCAGCTTTGGGACAGAGCTTAATGGCTACACCTTC. Translating it yields CASSFGTELNGYTF.

This clone was detected ten times or more. This sequence joins TRBV9 and TRBJ1-6; weak D call: TRBD1 (5 bases). CDR1 is SGDLS and CDR2 is YYNGEE in the germline V gene. CDR3 length equals 14 residues. V was cut by 4 bases and J by 3 bases, with 8 bases left in between. In nucleotides, the CDR3 is TGTGCCAGCAGCCCTCAGGGCTATAATTCACCCCTCCACTTT. Protein: CASSPQGYNSPLHF.

This clone was detected once. The chain uses TRBV6-4 and TRBJ1-2; D unclear. The CDR3 length is 13 residues. Germline V gives CDR1 MRHNA, CDR2 SNTAGT. V lost 0 bases and J 7 bases, leaving 9 bases between the germline ends. The CDR3 loop is CASSDSIGGGYTF. The CDR3 bases are TGTGCCAGCAGTGACTCTATTGGCGGTGGCTACACCTTC.

In its sample, this clone was seen a few times. This chain uses TRBV6-5 with TRBJ2-7; tentatively, D is TRBD1 (6 bases). CDR1 and CDR2 (germline): MNHEY, SVGAGI. The CDR3 covers 11 residues. Trimming removed 8 bases at V and 6 bases at J, with 11 bases between. CDR3 region: CASRRGGEQYF. The CDR3 coding sequence is TGTGCCAGCCGCAGGGGCGGCGAGCAGTACTTC.

The rearrangement links TRBV10-3 to TRBJ1-1; D possibly corresponds to TRBD1 (5 bases). V lost 4 bases, J lost 3 bases, and 9 bases lay in between. The CDR3 contains 13 residues. Germline V lookup: CDR1 ENHRY, CDR2 SYGVKD. Written as DNA, the CDR3 is TGTGCCATCAGTGGCGGGGGGTACACTGAAGCTTTCTTT. As protein: CAISGGGYTEAFF.

This clone appeared once. V is TRBV7-2 and J is TRBJ1-1; possibly TRBD1 for D (6 bases). The CDR3 consists of 13 residues. Trimming cost V 7 bases and J 1 base, with 10 bases left between them. The germline V gene has CDR1 SGHTA and CDR2 FQGNSA. The CDR3 bases are TGTGCCAGCACTTCCAGGGGGAACACTGAAGCTTTCTTT. Amino acid sequence: CASTSRGNTEAFF.